These 13 T cell receptor beta chains originate from one sample sequenced in a study of cytomegalovirus exposure and HLA in healthy donors. Researchers ran the PCR with 60 Vbeta and 13 Jbeta primers. The assay was immunoSEQ multiplex PCR, and TCRdb's table has in-frame clones only and misses some. This table holds 240,000 or so clones, about 86% found once. The source material was PBMCs. All receptors derive from a woman aged 60-70 years in good health and CMV-seropositive.

The chain employs TRBV5-1 and TRBJ2-1, with a possible D match to TRBD2 (5 bases). V was pared by 0 bases and J by 16 bases, with 14 bases between. The CDR3 runs to 12 residues. The V gene's germline CDR1 is SGHRS and CDR2 YFSETQ. The CDR3 nucleotides are TGCGCCAGCAGCTTGGATCGGGCTCGGGATTTCTTC. This gives the protein CASSLDRARDFF. The entire variable domain, with the rest obtained from reference TRBV5-1 and TRBJ2-1, is as follows: KAGVTQTPRYLIKTRGQQVTLSCSPISGHRSVSWYQQTPGQGLQFLFEYFSETQRNKGNFPGRFSGRQFSNSRSEMNVSTLELGDSALYLCASSLDRARDFFGPGTRLTVL.

This chain joins TRBV10-3 and TRBJ2-7; a weak D match, TRBD1 (5 bases). This CDR3 is built from 13 residues. Per the germline V gene, CDR1 is ENHRY and CDR2 is SYGVKD. V was clipped by 6 bases and J by 4 bases, with 13 bases between them. This chain's CDR3 is CAIREGVMYEQYF. Here the CDR3 DNA reads TGTGCCATCAGGGAAGGGGTCATGTACGAGCAGTACTTC.

The chain joins TRBV5-6 to TRBJ2-7; 7 bases are shared with TRBD1. The V and J ends lost 2 bases and 2 bases, in that order; junction bases with no gene match: 7. This CDR3 is built from 15 residues. Germline CDR1 and CDR2: SGHDT and YYEEEE. CDR3 region: CASSFSGTAAYEQYF. Here the CDR3 DNA reads TGTGCCAGCAGCTTCTCCGGGACAGCAGCCTACGAGCAGTACTTC.

There are a few counts of this clone. The chain recombines TRBV21-1 with TRBJ1-1; TRBD1 reflects the table's D call only, with no check against the DNA. TRBV21-1 constitutes a pseudogene. The CDR3 spans 18 residues. In DNA, the CDR3 is TGTGCCAGCAGCAAGTGCTCCAGGGACAGGGTGGCGAACACTGAAGCTTTCTTT. This encodes CASSKCSRDRVANTEAFF.

The chain recombines TRBV19 with TRBJ1-5; D is uncertain. Germline V gene data show CDR1 as LNHDA and CDR2 as SQIVND (reference sequence). The V gene lost 4 bases and the J gene lost 5 bases, with 6 bases spanning the gap. CDR3 length equals 12 residues. The CDR3, as DNA: TGTGCCAGTAGTAGCAGCGATCAGCCCCAGCATTTT. This sequence encodes CASSSSDQPQHF.

The chain links TRBV10-3 to TRBJ1-2; D is undetermined. The CDR3 runs 13 residues. Germline V lookup: CDR1 ENHRY, CDR2 SYGVKD. V shed 0 bases and J shed 6 bases, with 8 bases lying between them. Here the CDR3 reads CAISESVRDGYTF. The CDR3 DNA reads as TGTGCCATCAGTGAGTCGGTACGCGATGGCTACACCTTC.

The chain joins TRBV7-3 to TRBJ2-1; the match to TRBD2 covers 7 bases. V lost 2 bases to trimming and J lost 6 bases; unmatched junction nucleotides: 7. The CDR3 runs 15 residues. Germline loops: CDR1 SGHTA, CDR2 FQGTGA. DNA for the CDR3: TGTGCCAGCAGCTTAGTAGACGCGGGAGTCAATGAGCAGTTCTTC. Amino acid sequence: CASSLVDAGVNEQFF. The full variable domain, its missing parts supplied by reference TRBV7-3 and TRBJ2-1, is GAGVSQTPSNKVTEKGKYVELRCDPISGHTALYWYRQSLGQGPEFLIYFQGTGAADDSGLPNDRFFAVRPEGSVSTLKIQRTERGDSAVYLCASSLVDAGVNEQFFGPGTRLTVL.

This clone has a single count. The sample holds other DNA sequences that translate to the same CDR3. This chain joins TRBV5-1 and TRBJ1-1; possible D gene TRBD1, 5 bases. Germline V CDR1 and CDR2: SGHRS, YFSETQ. This CDR3 is built from 15 residues. The V end was cut by 2 bases, the J end by 1 base, with 12 bases between. DNA for the CDR3: TGCGCCAGCAGCTTAAGGCAGGGTGGGAACACTGAAGCTTTCTTT. Translated: CASSLRQGGNTEAFF.

The V and J genes are TRBV7-9 and TRBJ1-4, with no clear D. The CDR3 contains 17 residues. Germline assignment: CDR1 SEHNR and CDR2 FQNEAQ (reference sequence). V was clipped by 1 base and J by 6 bases, with 18 bases between them. The CDR3, as DNA: TGTGCCAGCAGCTTAGTTCGTATCTCTGAGGAGGATGAAAAACTGTTTTTT. Its protein product is CASSLVRISEEDEKLFF.

This sequence joins TRBV5-6 and TRBJ1-1, with D maybe TRBD1 (5 bases). Trimming removed 0 bases at V and 4 bases at J, with 13 bases between. The germline V gene has CDR1 SGHDT and CDR2 YYEEEE. CDR3 size: 15 residues. The DNA of the CDR3 is TGTGCCAGCAGCTTGGGTAGGGGATACGGCACTGAAGCTTTCTTT. This translates into CASSLGRGYGTEAFF. Filled out from reference TRBV5-6 and TRBJ1-1, the complete variable domain reads DAGVTQSPTHLIKTRGQQVTLRCSPKSGHDTVSWYQQALGQGPQFIFQYYEEEERQRGNFPDRFSGHQFPNYSSELNVNALLLGDSALYLCASSLGRGYGTEAFFGQGTRLTVV.

The chain recombines TRBV5-5 with TRBJ1-2; D unclear. The length of the CDR3 is 13 residues. V dropped 0 bases and J dropped 7 bases, with 10 bases sitting between them. The V gene's germline CDR1 is SGHKS and CDR2 YYEKEE (reference sequence). Here the CDR3 reads CASSLDLGRGYTF. CDR3 DNA: TGTGCCAGCAGCTTGGATCTGGGCCGTGGCTACACCTTC. Complete variable domain (other parts from reference TRBV5-5 and TRBJ1-2): DAGVTQSPTHLIKTRGQQVTLRCSPISGHKSVSWYQQVLGQGPQFIFQYYEKEERGRGNFPDRFSARQFPNYSSELNVNALLLGDSALYLCASSLDLGRGYTFGSGTRLTVV.

This chain connects TRBV10-2 to TRBJ2-7; 13 bases map to TRBD2. With V trimmed by 8 bases and J by 7 bases, 8 bases remained unmatched. In germline, CDR1 is WSHSY, CDR2 SAAADI. The CDR3 covers 14 residues. As DNA, the CDR3 is TGCGCCAGCGGGACTAGCGGGACCTCCGGGGAGCAGTACTTC. This sequence encodes CASGTSGTSGEQYF.

This clone was picked up a small number of times. The chain is built from TRBV4-1 and TRBJ1-4; D unclear. Trimming cost V 6 bases and J 6 bases, with 5 bases left between them. This CDR3 comprises 11 residues. CDR1 is MGHRA, CDR2 YSYEKL, per germline. CDR3 region: CASSQDEKLFF. The DNA for the CDR3 is TGCGCCAGCAGTCAGGATGAAAAACTGTTTTTT.